This TCR beta chain was recorded in a study of blood T cell repertoires in COVID-19. For the study at large: The United States, Italy and Spain provided the acute and convalescent COVID-19 samples. The analysed material was cDNA or gDNA that came from T cells, B-cell-depleted T cells, or PBMCs.

Authors' data handling: Estimation of nucleated cell counts was performed using reference gene primer amplification. Assay: immunoSEQ multiplex PCR; the TCRdb copy retains only in-frame clones and omits some. V and J calls and clone size are those listed in that table; D and trimming were worked out from the DNA. Seen here are over 40,000 clones, 86% observed once, and the top ten hold approximately 2.6%. This clone was seen only a few times. Germline V gene sequence: CDR1 KGHSH, CDR2 LQKENI. CDR3 size: 13 residues. V was cut by 5 bases and J by 1 base, with 8 bases left in between. This receptor was obtained from an elderly man with acute or convalescent COVID-19. Sequencing was done on a sample of peripheral blood. The V gene is TRBV18, the J gene TRBJ1-1; maybe TRBD1 (6 bases). CDR3 bases: TGTGCCAGCTCAGGGGGCACGAACACTGAAGCTTTCTTT. The encoded protein is CASSGGTNTEAFF.